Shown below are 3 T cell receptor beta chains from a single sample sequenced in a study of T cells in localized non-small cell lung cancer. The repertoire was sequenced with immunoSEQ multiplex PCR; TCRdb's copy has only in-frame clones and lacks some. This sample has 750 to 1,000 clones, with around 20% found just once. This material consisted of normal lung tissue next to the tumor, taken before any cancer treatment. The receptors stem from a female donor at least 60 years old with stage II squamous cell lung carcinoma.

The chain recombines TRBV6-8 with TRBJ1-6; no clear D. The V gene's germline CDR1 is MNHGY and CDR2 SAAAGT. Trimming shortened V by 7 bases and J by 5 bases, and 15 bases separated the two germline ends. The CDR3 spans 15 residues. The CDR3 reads CASTTGRQNNSPLHF. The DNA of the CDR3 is TGTGCCAGCACCACCGGGAGGCAGAATAATTCACCCCTCCACTTT.

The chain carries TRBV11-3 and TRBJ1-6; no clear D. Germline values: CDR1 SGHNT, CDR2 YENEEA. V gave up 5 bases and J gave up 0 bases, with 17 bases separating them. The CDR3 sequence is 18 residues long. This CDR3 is CASSQVWDRSSYNSPLHF. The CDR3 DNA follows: TGTGCCAGCAGCCAAGTGTGGGATAGGAGCTCCTATAATTCACCCCTCCACTTT.

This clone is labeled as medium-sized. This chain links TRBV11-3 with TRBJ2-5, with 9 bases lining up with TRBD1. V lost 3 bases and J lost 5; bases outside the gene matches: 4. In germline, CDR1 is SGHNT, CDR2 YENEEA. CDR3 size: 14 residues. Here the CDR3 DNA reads TGTGCCAGCAGCTTGGGGACAGGGCGGGAGACCCAGTACTTC. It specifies CASSLGTGRETQYF.